This T cell receptor beta chain was identified during a study of T cells in Graves' hyperthyroidism and ophthalmopathy. RNA transcripts provided the source from which TCR beta CDR3 regions were amplified. The primer set for the first-round RT-PCR of the TCR CDR3 was HTBI. One entry per CDR3 protein results from TCRdb running MiXCR on the multiplex PCR reads. Of 450,000 to 700,000 distinct CDR3 sequences listed, about 43% are singletons. Germline CDR1 SGHKS, CDR2 YYEKEE (reference sequence). The CDR3 consists of 14 residues. Notes on this clonotype: The junction departs from the called germline gene at one end, perhaps through a read error.

Sequenced: peripheral blood or thyroid tissue (not recorded which). The chain recombines TRBV5-5 with TRBJ1-6; D possibly corresponds to TRBD1 (5 bases). This sequence originates from an adult woman with Graves' disease, either hyperthyroidism or ophthalmopathy (not recorded which). CDR3: CASSQEGRDSPLHF. The CDR3 DNA follows: TGCGCCAGCAGCCAAGAAGGCAGGGACTCACCCCTCCACTTT. Looking up the rest from reference TRBV5-5 and TRBJ1-6 gives the full variable domain: DAGVTQSPTHLIKTRGQQVTLRCSPISGHKSVSWYQQVLGQGPQFIFQYYEKEERGRGNFPDRFSARQFPNYSSELNVNALLLGDSALYLCASSQEGRDSPLHFGNGTRLTVT.